This record looks at one T cell receptor (beta chain) sequence and its context. The CDR3 spans 15 residues. The record originates from a study of technical replicates of blood from a few donors. Measured with immunoSEQ multiplex PCR; TCRdb has only the in-frame clones, and not every one. The sample includes approximately 14,000 clones, roughly 88% of them seen just once. The origin of this receptor is a human donor in good health. The material sequenced was PBMCs. The chain has TRBV21-1 and TRBJ2-7; the tabulated D call, TRBD2, remains unverified against the DNA. TRBV21-1 is a recognized pseudogene. The chain's CDR3 is CASSSPAGGRYEQYF. CDR3 bases: TGTGCCAGCAGCTCCCCAGCGGGAGGACGCTACGAGCAGTACTTC.